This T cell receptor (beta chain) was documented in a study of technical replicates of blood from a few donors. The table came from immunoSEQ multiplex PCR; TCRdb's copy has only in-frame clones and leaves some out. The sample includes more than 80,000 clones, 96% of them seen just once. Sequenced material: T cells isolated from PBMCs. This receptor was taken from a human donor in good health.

The CDR3 sequence is CASSLAGEGTDTQYF. In nucleotides, the CDR3 is TGTGCCAGCAGTTTAGCGGGGGAGGGCACAGATACGCAGTATTTT. The chain links TRBV28 to TRBJ2-3; 7 bases agree with TRBD2. The CDR3 loop spans 15 amino acids. In germline, CDR1 is MDHEN, CDR2 SYDVKM. The V and J ends lost 2 bases and 1 base, in that order; junction bases with no gene match: 3.